This TCR beta chain was captured by sequencing in a study of identical twins. Study-wide findings and caveats: Out-of-frame alpha sequences common to twins exhibited an excess of low generation probability. Invariant cells of the MAIT and iNKT types might have partly distorted the zero-insertion analyses.

cDNA molecules carried unique molecular identifiers, and template switching added a universal primer site. MiXCR, run by TCRdb on the 5' RACE reads, gives a single entry per CDR3 protein. The sample lists about 240,000 distinct CDR3 sequences; about 10% were seen once. Trimming took 4 bases from V and 14 from J, leaving 15 bases between them. CDR3 length: 12 residues. The germline V gene encodes CDR1 MNHEY and CDR2 SVGAGI. This clonotype was found a few times. Its specificity is unknown. The sequenced sample was memory T cells sorted from blood. This receptor was obtained from a man in his fifties or sixties in good health. The chain employs TRBV6-5 and TRBJ2-1, with D possibly matching TRBD1 (6 bases). DNA for the CDR3: TGTGCCAGCAGTTCCCCCGGGACAAAGGAGTTCTTC. Protein: CASSSPGTKEFF.